This TCR beta chain came from a study of OX40 agonist ivuxolimab in advanced cancers. In the study overall: Previous treatment with anti-PD-1, anti-PD-L1 or anti-CTLA-4 therapy was allowed; roughly 40% had received some.

Autoimmune disease history or systemic immunosuppression was exclusionary. Concerning this clone itself: Its target is not known.

Broader study findings: The study found that CD8+ T cells averaged more expanded clones than CD4+.

Germline V lookup: CDR1 SGHNT, CDR2 YENEEA. After removal of 5 bases from V and 6 bases from J, the junction contained 8 bases not matched to a gene. CDR3 length equals 15 residues. TCRdb's table, derived via immunoSEQ multiplex PCR, lists solely in-frame clones and lacks some. Of roughly 53,000 clones in the sample, 75% to 90% were seen once. This clonotype originated in an adult with an advanced solid tumor such as melanoma, head and neck, liver or kidney cancer. The sequenced sample was CD4+ or CD8+ T cells sorted from blood, obtained in a trial of the OX40 agonist ivuxolimab. The V and J genes are TRBV11-3 and TRBJ2-1, with 9 bases identical to TRBD2. The CDR3 nucleotides are TGTGCCAGCAGCCCCCCGGGACTAGCCCTCAATGAGCAGTTCTTC. Translation gives CASSPPGLALNEQFF.